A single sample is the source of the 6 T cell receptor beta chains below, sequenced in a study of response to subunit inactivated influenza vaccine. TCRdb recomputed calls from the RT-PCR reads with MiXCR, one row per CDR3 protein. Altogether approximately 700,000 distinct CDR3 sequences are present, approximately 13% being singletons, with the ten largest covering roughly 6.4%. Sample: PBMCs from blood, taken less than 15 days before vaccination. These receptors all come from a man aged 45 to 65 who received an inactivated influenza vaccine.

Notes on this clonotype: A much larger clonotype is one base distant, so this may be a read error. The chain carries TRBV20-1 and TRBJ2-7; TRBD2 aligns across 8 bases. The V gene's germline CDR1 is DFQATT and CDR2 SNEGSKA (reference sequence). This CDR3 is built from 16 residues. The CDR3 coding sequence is TGCAGAGCCCCACAGCGGGAGTTGATTCAGGGCTACGAGCAGTACTTC. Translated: CRAPQRELIQGYEQYF.

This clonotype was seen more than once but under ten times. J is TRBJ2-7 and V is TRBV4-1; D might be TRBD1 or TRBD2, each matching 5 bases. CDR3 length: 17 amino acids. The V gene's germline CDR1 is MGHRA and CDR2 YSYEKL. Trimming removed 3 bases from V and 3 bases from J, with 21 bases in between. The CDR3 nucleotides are TGCGCCAGCAGCCAGTTCCCGGGACCATCGATAAACTACGAGCAGTACTTC. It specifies CASSQFPGPSINYEQYF.

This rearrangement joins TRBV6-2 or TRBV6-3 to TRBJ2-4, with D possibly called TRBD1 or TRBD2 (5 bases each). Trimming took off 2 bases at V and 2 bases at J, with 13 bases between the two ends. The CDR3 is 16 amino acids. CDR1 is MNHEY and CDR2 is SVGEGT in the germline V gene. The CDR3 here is CASSYNWGTTKNIQYF. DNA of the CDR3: TGTGCCAGCAGTTACAACTGGGGGACGACCAAAAACATTCAGTACTTC.

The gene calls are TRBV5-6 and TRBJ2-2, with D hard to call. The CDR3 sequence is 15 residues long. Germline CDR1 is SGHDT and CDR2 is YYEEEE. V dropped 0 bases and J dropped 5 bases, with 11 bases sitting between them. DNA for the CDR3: TGTGCCAGCAGCTTGGCTCGGCAGCCAACCGGGGAGCTGTTTTTT. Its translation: CASSLARQPTGELFF.

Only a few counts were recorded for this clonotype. This CDR3 is CASSLALSDTQYF. Here the CDR3 DNA reads TGTGCCAGCAGCTTAGCGCTCTCAGATACGCAGTATTTT. The chain is built from TRBV7-2 and TRBJ2-3; unclear D gene. The ends were cut back, 0 bases at V and 4 bases at J, with 5 bases in the middle. CDR3 length: 13 amino acids. The germline V gene has CDR1 SGHTA and CDR2 FQGNSA.

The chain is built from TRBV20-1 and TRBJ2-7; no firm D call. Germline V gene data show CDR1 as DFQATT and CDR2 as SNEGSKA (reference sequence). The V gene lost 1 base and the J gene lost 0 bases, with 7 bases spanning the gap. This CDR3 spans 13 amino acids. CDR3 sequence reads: CSARVRSSYEQYF. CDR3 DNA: TGCAGTGCTAGAGTCCGGAGCTCCTACGAGCAGTACTTC.